Following are 2 T cell receptor beta chains from one sample sequenced in a study of blood T cell repertoires in COVID-19. Repertoires were generated with immunoSEQ multiplex PCR, while TCRdb's copy carries only in-frame clones and drops some. The repertoire holds around 98,000 clones, about 85% seen once, with approximately 4.9% in the top ten. The sequenced sample was peripheral blood. These receptors all come from a man aged 70-80 years with acute or convalescent COVID-19.

This clone occurred once. The chain couples TRBV27 to TRBJ1-2; a possible D gene is TRBD1 (6 bases). Trimming took off 5 bases at V and 0 bases at J, with 19 bases between the two ends. CDR1 is MNHEY, CDR2 SMNVEV, per germline (reference sequence). The CDR3 length is 17 residues. The CDR3 protein is CASSRTHGQLTNYGYTF. CDR3 bases: TGTGCCAGCAGTCGAACCCACGGACAGTTGACTAACTATGGCTACACCTTC.

This rearrangement joins TRBV12-5 to TRBJ1-2; D is unclear. Germline V gene sequence: CDR1 LGHNT, CDR2 FRNRAP. V was pared by 3 bases and J by 8 bases, with 7 bases between. The CDR3 runs to 11 residues. In DNA form, the CDR3 reads TGTGCTAGTGGTTTCGGAGCCGGCTACACCTTC. This codes for CASGFGAGYTF.